What follows are 23 T cell receptor beta chains derived from one specimen sequenced in a study of response to subunit inactivated influenza vaccine. TCRdb redid the calling of the RT-PCR reads with MiXCR, one entry per CDR3 protein. The sample includes around 580,000 distinct CDR3 sequences, around 11% of them seen just once. Sequenced here: PBMCs from blood, sampled on the day of vaccination. These receptors were obtained from a man over 45 who received an inactivated influenza vaccine.

Many counts were recorded for this clonotype. The CDR3 here is CSARDRAGGLYSTQYF. The CDR3 DNA is TGCAGTGCTAGAGATAGGGCGGGAGGGCTGTACAGTACGCAGTATTTT. The V call is TRBV20-1, the J call TRBJ2-3; the match to TRBD2 covers 9 bases. Germline loops: CDR1 DFQATT, CDR2 SNEGSKA (reference sequence). The CDR3 totals 16 residues. V lost 0 bases and J lost 8; bases outside the gene matches: 12.

This clonotype was detected only a few times. The J gene is TRBJ1-5, the V gene TRBV6-6; D may be TRBD1 (5 bases). The CDR3 consists of 12 residues. Germline V gene sequence: CDR1 MNHNY, CDR2 SVGAGI (reference sequence). The germline V and J ends were trimmed by 4 bases and 11 bases, with 12 bases remaining between them. CDR3 nucleotides: TGTGCCAGCAGTTTTGGGGGGGGGACCCAGCATTTT. Translation: CASSFGGGTQHF.

This chain uses TRBV7-2 with TRBJ2-7; 8 nucleotides match TRBD1. This CDR3 region has 14 residues. V trimming: 4 bases; J trimming: 2 bases; junction bases outside the gene matches: 4. Germline V gene data show CDR1 as SGHTA and CDR2 as FQGNSA. The DNA for the CDR3 is TGTGCCAGCAGCTCCTGGGGACAGGCCTACGAGCAGTACTTC. As protein: CASSSWGQAYEQYF.

This clonotype was seen a few times. The V gene is TRBV2, the J gene TRBJ2-1; TRBD2 agrees at 11 bases. CDR1 and CDR2 from the germline V gene are SNHLY and FYNNEI. Trimming cost V 3 bases and J 4 bases; bases outside gene matches: 2. This CDR3 is 15 amino acids long. The CDR3 DNA reads as TGTGCCAGCAGTGAGCGACTAGCGGGGTACAATGAGCAGTTCTTC. Its protein product is CASSERLAGYNEQFF.

J is TRBJ2-2 and V is TRBV2; 8 bases agree with TRBD2. The CDR3 sequence is 14 residues long. V lost 5 bases and J lost 6; bases outside the gene matches: 5. Germline-derived CDR1 and CDR2 are SNHLY and FYNNEI. CDR3 coding DNA: TGTGCCAGCAGTCCCTCGCGGGGGGCCGGGGAGCTGTTTTTT. Residues: CASSPSRGAGELFF.

This sequence joins TRBV29-1 and TRBJ2-3; TRBD2 aligns across 12 bases. The CDR3 has 15 residues. J gave up 5 bases and V 0 bases, and 3 bases lay outside the gene matches. Germline V lookup: CDR1 SQVTM, CDR2 ANQGSEA. The CDR3 region is CSVEDPLAGGDTQYF. As DNA, the CDR3 is TGCAGCGTTGAAGATCCACTAGCGGGGGGAGATACGCAGTATTTT.

This clonotype was seen more than once but under ten times. The chain employs TRBV9 and TRBJ2-2, with D tentatively TRBD1 or TRBD2 (6 bases each). CDR1 and CDR2 from the germline V gene are SGDLS and YYNGEE. The CDR3 contains 18 residues. Trimming shortened V by 3 bases and J by 1 base, and 19 bases separated the two germline ends. The CDR3 region is CASSDPRGGTLNTGELFF. The CDR3 DNA reads TGTGCCAGCAGCGACCCCAGAGGAGGGACATTGAACACCGGGGAGCTGTTTTTT.

This clonotype was detected ten times or more. The chain joins TRBV9 to TRBJ2-5, with a tentative D call TRBD1 (6 bases). Per the germline V gene, CDR1 is SGDLS and CDR2 is YYNGEE. Trimming took off 3 bases at V and 5 bases at J, with 8 bases between the two ends. CDR3 length equals 12 residues. CDR3 sequence (DNA): TGTGCCAGCAGCGGCCAGGGGGAGACCCAGTACTTC. Its translation: CASSGQGETQYF. Using reference TRBV9 and TRBJ2-5 for the parts outside the CDR3, the full variable domain is DSGVTQTPKHLITATGQRVTLRCSPRSGDLSVYWYQQSLDQGLQFLIQYYNGEERAKGNILERFSAQQFPDLHSELNLSSLELGDSALYFCASSGQGETQYFGPGTRLLVL.

The rearrangement joins TRBV5-1 to TRBJ2-5, with D perhaps matching TRBD2 (5 bases). V was trimmed by 3 bases and J by 2 bases, leaving 11 bases between them. Germline V CDR1 and CDR2: SGHRS, YFSETQ. The CDR3 has 14 amino acids. CDR3 nucleotides: TGCGCCAGCAGCTCCGGAGGAAATCAAGAGACCCAGTACTTC. It yields the protein CASSSGGNQETQYF.

This chain joins TRBV18 and TRBJ2-2; no reliable D call. The CDR3 has 13 amino acids. From germline, CDR1 is KGHSH and CDR2 LQKENI. The V gene lost 1 base and the J gene lost 10 bases, with 10 bases spanning the gap. DNA of the CDR3: TGTGCCAGCTCACCACTCCTAGTCAAGGAGCTGTTTTTT. Translation: CASSPLLVKELFF.

This clonotype appeared a few times. The chain is built from TRBV30 and TRBJ1-3; D not certain. The V end lost 2 bases, the J end lost 0 bases, and 11 bases lay between the germline ends. CDR1 and CDR2 (germline): GTSNPN, SVGIG (reference sequence). The CDR3 loop spans 15 amino acids. The CDR3 bases are TGTGCCTGGAGTTACTCAGCCTACTCTGGAAACACCATATATTTT. The encoded protein is CAWSYSAYSGNTIYF.

In this sample, this clonotype turned up a few times. The chain combines TRBV5-1 with TRBJ2-7, with D possibly being TRBD1 (6 bases). Germline lookup yields CDR1 SGHRS and CDR2 YFSETQ. CDR3 size: 13 residues. With 7 bases removed from V and 0 bases from J, the gap between germline ends came to 11 bases. CDR3 bases: TGCGCCAGCCAGGGGCAATTCTCCTACGAGCAGTACTTC. This gives the protein CASQGQFSYEQYF.

Of note for this clonotype: At one end, the junction sequence differs from germline, possibly due to a read error. The CDR3 sequence: CASSYSIRDRPRIHF. CDR3 sequence (DNA): TGTGCCAGCAGTTACTCAATACGGGACAGGCCCCGTATCCACTTC. V gene TRBV6-2 or TRBV6-3 combines with J gene TRBJ2-7; 8 bases align to TRBD1. CDR3 length: 15 amino acids. Germline V gene lookup returns CDR1 MNHEY and CDR2 SVGEGT.

This clonotype was seen more than once but under ten times. The chain couples TRBV6-5 to TRBJ2-7; D remains unclear. Germline CDR1 reads MNHEY; CDR2 reads SVGAGI. CDR3 length: 14 residues. The V gene lost 0 bases and the J gene lost 4 bases, with 10 bases spanning the gap. Here the CDR3 reads CASSYSRDPYEQYF. For the CDR3, the DNA is TGTGCCAGCAGTTACTCTAGAGACCCTTACGAGCAGTACTTC.

In the case of this clonotype: Mismatch with germline at one junction end may stem from a read error. The CDR3 sequence: CTSSLAPGGEQPQHF. The CDR3 nucleotides are TGCACCAGCAGCTTGGCCCCAGGGGGAGAACAGCCCCAGCATTTT. The V gene is TRBV5-1, the J gene TRBJ1-5; 7 bases are a match to TRBD1. CDR3 length: 15 residues. Germline-derived CDR1 and CDR2 are SGHRS and YFSETQ.

This chain uses TRBV5-5 with TRBJ2-2, with 10 bases fitting TRBD2. With V trimmed by 3 bases and J by 1 base, 6 bases remained unmatched. Germline values: CDR1 SGHKS, CDR2 YYEKEE (reference sequence). This CDR3 has 17 residues. CDR3 sequence reads: CASSSYPSGGNTGELFF. As DNA, the CDR3 is TGTGCCAGCAGCTCCTACCCTAGCGGGGGGAACACCGGGGAGCTGTTTTTT.

This clonotype was detected only a few times. The genes are TRBV5-1 and TRBJ2-3; a possible D gene is TRBD1 (6 bases). Germline-derived CDR1 and CDR2 are SGHRS and YFSETQ. V gave up 0 bases and J gave up 2 bases, with 16 bases separating them. CDR3 length: 17 residues. The CDR3: CASSLGPSGASTDTQYF. The CDR3 DNA reads as TGCGCCAGCAGCTTGGGGCCCTCAGGGGCATCCACAGATACGCAGTATTTT.

Concerning this clonotype itself: This may be a read error: a much more frequent sequence differs by one nucleotide. The genes are TRBV7-9 and TRBJ1-6, with a possible D match to TRBD1 (6 bases). This CDR3 region has 15 residues. Germline lookup yields CDR1 SEHNR and CDR2 FQNEAQ (reference sequence). V dropped 5 bases and J dropped 5 bases, with 13 bases sitting between them. The CDR3 DNA reads TGTGCCAGCAGCCCTGGGACAAAGAATAATTCACCCCTCCACTTT. It encodes CASSPGTKNNSPLHF.

In DNA, the CDR3 is TGCAGTGCTAGAGTACAGGTCAACTATGGCTACACCTTC. It codes for CSARVQVNYGYTF. The genes are TRBV20-1 and TRBJ1-2; D may be TRBD1 (5 bases). Germline assignment: CDR1 DFQATT and CDR2 SNEGSKA (reference sequence). V dropped 1 base and J dropped 2 bases, with 8 bases sitting between them. The CDR3 runs 13 residues.

This clonotype was counted between two and nine times. V and J are TRBV12-3 or TRBV12-4 and TRBJ1-1; D remains unclear. The CDR3 is 11 residues long. With 2 bases removed from V and 10 bases from J, the gap between germline ends came to 8 bases. The DNA for the CDR3 is TGTGCCAGCAGTTTAAGGGAAATAGCTTTCTTT. Translating it yields CASSLREIAFF.

This clonotype was observed many times. The V and J genes are TRBV15 and TRBJ2-7, with 8 bases aligning to TRBD2. This CDR3 has 16 residues. Germline values: CDR1 LNHNV, CDR2 YYDKDF (reference sequence). The V and J ends lost 3 bases and 7 bases, in that order; junction bases with no gene match: 14. CDR3 in amino acids: CATSSSGRLAFREQYF. For the CDR3, the DNA is TGTGCCACCAGCAGTTCCGGGAGACTAGCGTTTCGAGAGCAGTACTTC.

The rearrangement joins TRBV20-1 to TRBJ1-5; D is ambiguous. Germline CDR1 reads DFQATT; CDR2 reads SNEGSKA (reference sequence). CDR3 size: 16 residues. The V gene lost 5 bases and the J gene lost 0 bases, with 17 bases spanning the gap. In DNA, the CDR3 is TGCAGTGCTTTCGAACCCCACTTCTATAGCAATCAGCCCCAGCATTTT. Protein sequence: CSAFEPHFYSNQPQHF.

This clonotype has just a few counts. This chain links TRBV5-1 with TRBJ2-1, with 16 bases lining up with TRBD2. J was trimmed by 5 bases and V by 4 bases; bases with no gene match: 6. The V gene's germline CDR1 is SGHRS and CDR2 YFSETQ. CDR3 size: 17 residues. CDR3 bases: TGCGCCAGCAGCACGGGACTAGCGGGAGGGCCCAACAATGAGCAGTTCTTC. It translates to CASSTGLAGGPNNEQFF. Full variable domain (rest looked up from reference TRBV5-1 and TRBJ2-1): KAGVTQTPRYLIKTRGQQVTLSCSPISGHRSVSWYQQTPGQGLQFLFEYFSETQRNKGNFPGRFSGRQFSNSRSEMNVSTLELGDSALYLCASSTGLAGGPNNEQFFGPGTRLTVL.